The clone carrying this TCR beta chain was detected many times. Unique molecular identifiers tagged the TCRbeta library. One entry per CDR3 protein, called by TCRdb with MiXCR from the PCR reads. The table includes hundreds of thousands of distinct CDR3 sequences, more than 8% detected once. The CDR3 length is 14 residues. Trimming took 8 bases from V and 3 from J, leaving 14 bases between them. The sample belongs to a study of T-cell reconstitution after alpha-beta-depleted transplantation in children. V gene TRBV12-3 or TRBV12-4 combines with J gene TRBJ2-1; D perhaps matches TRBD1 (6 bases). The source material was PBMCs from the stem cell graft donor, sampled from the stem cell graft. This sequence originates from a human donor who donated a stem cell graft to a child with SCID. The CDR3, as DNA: TGTGCCAGCCACCGGGACAACCACTACAATGAGCAGTTCTTC. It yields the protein CASHRDNHYNEQFF.